This entry lists 23 T cell receptor beta chains sequenced from one sample in a study of a mutant IDH1 vaccine in newly diagnosed glioma (dated by TCRdb to the early 2020s). These receptors are not linked to any known antigen. Receptor amplification or capture employed the immunoSEQ multiplex PCR assay. Imported from immuneACCESS, the table was reduced by TCRdb to in-frame sequences with V and J called. These copies leave out some clones; in studies compared against another copy, an unresolved V gene accounts for under half, and the cause of the remainder is not known. The sample table shows approximately 41,000 clones, and 81% are seen once. About 5.5% of the sample comes from the top ten. The time point label corresponds to: week 23, last vaccination. Each vaccine dose, consisting of 300 ug of a 20-mer mutant IDH1 peptide in Montanide, was administered subcutaneously with topical imiquimod. Sequencing used PBMCs, obtained from a glioma patient whose treatment included an IDH1 peptide vaccine. The receptors here all came from a man aged 35 to 55 with glioma.

The rearrangement joins TRBV2 to TRBJ2-7, with a weak D call TRBD2 (7 bases). This CDR3 spans 13 amino acids. Germline loops: CDR1 SNHLY, CDR2 FYNNEI. Trimming stripped 7 bases from V and 3 bases from J, with 13 bases between. The CDR3: CASTRGAGYEQYF. CDR3 DNA: TGTGCCAGCACTCGGGGGGCCGGCTACGAGCAGTACTTC.

This clone appeared a single time. The chain carries TRBV28 and TRBJ2-7; tentatively, D is TRBD1 (6 bases). Germline CDR1 reads MDHEN; CDR2 reads SYDVKM. Trimming left V 10 bases short and J 0 bases short, with 16 bases between. The CDR3 contains 14 residues. The CDR3 sequence is CATIGQKYSYEQYF. The CDR3 coding sequence is TGTGCCACCATAGGACAGAAATACTCCTACGAGCAGTACTTC.

On this clone itself: This sample also contains other DNA sequences that code for the same CDR3. V gene TRBV19 combines with J gene TRBJ1-1; the D is unclear. CDR1 is LNHDA, CDR2 SQIVND, per germline (reference sequence). The V end lost 3 bases, the J end lost 4 bases, and 3 bases lay between the germline ends. This CDR3 region has 11 residues. The CDR3 region is CASSIGTEAFF. CDR3 in DNA: TGTGCCAGTAGTATCGGCACTGAAGCTTTCTTT.

The count of this clone is one. The V gene is TRBV25-1, the J gene TRBJ1-1, with D unclear. V lost 1 base, J lost 0 bases, and 6 bases lay in between. Germline V gene sequence: CDR1 MGHDK, CDR2 SYGVNS. CDR3 length: 14 residues. The CDR3 DNA reads as TGTGCCAGCAGTGAATTGGGGATGAACACTGAAGCTTTCTTT. Translating gives CASSELGMNTEAFF.

The chain is built from TRBV29-1 and TRBJ1-4, with D unclear. Trimming shortened V by 5 bases and J by 5 bases, and 6 bases separated the two germline ends. The CDR3 totals 11 residues. Germline V CDR1 and CDR2: SQVTM, ANQGSEA. CDR3 sequence (DNA): TGCAGCGTTCGGCGGAATGAAAAACTGTTTTTT. The encoded protein is CSVRRNEKLFF. The complete variable domain, with remaining parts taken from reference TRBV29-1 and TRBJ1-4, reads SAVISQKPSRDICQRGTSLTIQCQVDSQVTMMFWYRQQPGQSLTLIATANQGSEATYESGFVIDKFPISRPNLTFSTLTVSNMSPEDSSIYLCSVRRNEKLFFGSGTQLSVL.

As regards this clone: This may arise from a read error, as a much more abundant clone is one base away. Other DNA sequences from this sample encode an identical CDR3 as well. The chain couples TRBV18 to TRBJ1-1, with a tentative D call TRBD1 (6 bases). CDR3 length equals 15 residues. The germline V gene has CDR1 KGHSH and CDR2 LQKENI. The V end was cut by 6 bases, the J end by 5 bases, with 19 bases between. The CDR3 reads CASSPGRGARTEAFF. The CDR3 DNA is TGTGCCAGCTCGCCGGGACGGGGGGCAAGGACTGAAGCTTTCTTT.

The V gene is TRBV7-2, the J gene TRBJ2-2; D ambiguous. The V and J ends lost 2 bases and 1 base respectively, with 2 bases between them. CDR1 is SGHTA and CDR2 is FQGNSA in the germline V gene. The CDR3 spans 13 residues. The CDR3 region has the DNA TGTGCCAGCAGCTTAAGGAACACCGGGGAGCTGTTTTTT. Translation: CASSLRNTGELFF.

The genes are TRBV4-3 and TRBJ1-5, with 7 bases identical to TRBD1. J was trimmed by 9 bases and V by 0 bases; bases with no gene match: 11. Per the germline V gene, CDR1 is LGHNA and CDR2 is YSLEER. The CDR3 spans 16 residues. CDR3 sequence reads: CASSQDYDRVNLPQHF. The CDR3 DNA sequence: TGCGCCAGCAGCCAAGATTACGACAGGGTTAATTTGCCCCAGCATTTT.

This chain joins TRBV2 and TRBJ1-4; D possibly corresponds to TRBD1 (5 bases). Per the germline V gene, CDR1 is SNHLY and CDR2 is FYNNEI. The CDR3 length is 15 residues. V was clipped by 3 bases and J by 7 bases, with 15 bases between them. CDR3 bases: TGTGCCAGCAGTGAGGAAGGGGCCCCAGGTGAAAAACTGTTTTTT. Its translation: CASSEEGAPGEKLFF.

By sample fraction, this clone is medium-sized. The V and J genes are TRBV19 and TRBJ1-6, with D possibly matching TRBD1 (6 bases). The V end lost 6 bases, the J end lost 8 bases, and 17 bases lay between the germline ends. Germline V CDR1 and CDR2: LNHDA, SQIVND (reference sequence). The CDR3 loop spans 15 amino acids. CDR3 amino acids: CASSRGPRSDSPLHF. The DNA of the CDR3 is TGTGCCAGTAGCCGGGGGCCGCGGTCCGATTCACCCCTCCACTTT.

The V call is TRBV6-6, the J call TRBJ2-7; 9 bases are shared with TRBD1. Germline CDR1 MNHNY, CDR2 SVGAGI (reference sequence). This CDR3 region has 16 residues. V trimming: 6 bases; J trimming: 3 bases; junction bases outside the gene matches: 12. The CDR3 here is CASSQTGQGSYYEQYF. DNA for the CDR3: TGTGCCAGCAGCCAAACGGGACAGGGCTCCTACTACGAGCAGTACTTC.

The V gene is TRBV7-8, the J gene TRBJ1-1; D gene uncertain. V lost 8 bases to trimming and J lost 4 bases, with 11 bases between them. This CDR3 spans 12 amino acids. Germline CDR1 SGHVS, CDR2 FQNEAQ. CDR3 region: CASGYGVTEAFF. In DNA, the CDR3 is TGTGCCAGCGGCTATGGAGTCACTGAAGCTTTCTTT.

This sequence joins TRBV19 and TRBJ1-1, with D unclear. This CDR3 has 14 residues. From germline, CDR1 is LNHDA and CDR2 SQIVND (reference sequence). With 0 bases removed from V and 1 base from J, the gap between germline ends came to 6 bases. The CDR3 DNA reads as TGTGCCAGTAGTATAGAGCCGGGGAACACTGAAGCTTTCTTT. This codes for CASSIEPGNTEAFF.

The V gene is TRBV27, the J gene TRBJ2-3, with unresolved D. The CDR3 extends over 13 amino acids. Trimming shortened V by 2 bases and J by 5 bases, and 8 bases separated the two germline ends. Germline values: CDR1 MNHEY, CDR2 SMNVEV (reference sequence). In DNA, the CDR3 is TGTGCCAGCAGTTTAAACCTGGGAGATACGCAGTATTTT. This translates into CASSLNLGDTQYF.

The V and J genes are TRBV29-1 and TRBJ2-7; D is possibly TRBD2 (5 bases). V was clipped by 5 bases and J by 4 bases, with 12 bases between them. CDR1 SQVTM and CDR2 ANQGSEA come from the germline V gene. The CDR3 is 12 residues long. The DNA for the CDR3 is TGCAGCGTTCTGGCTAGCAGGTACGAGCAGTACTTC. Amino acids: CSVLASRYEQYF.

The chain carries TRBV28 and TRBJ2-3; unclear D gene. Germline V gene lookup returns CDR1 MDHEN and CDR2 SYDVKM. V lost 3 bases and J lost 1, with 14 bases in between. CDR3 length: 16 residues. DNA of the CDR3: TGTGCCAGCAGTTTTGGGGTTCCCCGGGGCACAGATACGCAGTATTTT. The encoded protein is CASSFGVPRGTDTQYF.

The chain has TRBV28 and TRBJ2-2, with D perhaps TRBD2 (5 bases). The germline V gene encodes CDR1 MDHEN and CDR2 SYDVKM. CDR3 length equals 12 residues. With 6 bases removed from V and 6 bases from J, the gap between germline ends came to 8 bases. CDR3 sequence: CASSREPGELFF. The CDR3 bases are TGTGCCAGCAGCCGGGAACCCGGGGAGCTGTTTTTT.

The genes are TRBV4-1 and TRBJ2-3; TRBD2 might be the D (6 bases). The germline V and J ends were trimmed by 3 bases and 0 bases, with 13 bases remaining between them. This CDR3 comprises 16 residues. CDR1 and CDR2 (germline): MGHRA, YSYEKL. CDR3 bases: TGCGCCAGCAGCCAGCCGGACTATTATAGCACAGATACGCAGTATTTT. This encodes CASSQPDYYSTDTQYF.

This clone was observed a single time. The chain combines TRBV30 with TRBJ1-3, with D perhaps TRBD1 (5 bases). The CDR3 covers 14 residues. V was cut by 7 bases and J by 0 bases, with 13 bases left in between. Looked up from germline, CDR1 is GTSNPN and CDR2 is SVGIG (reference sequence). CDR3 sequence reads: CAYSDSYSGNTIYF. CDR3 coding DNA: TGTGCCTATTCAGACAGCTACTCTGGAAACACCATATATTTT.

The chain couples TRBV10-3 to TRBJ2-3, with no clear D. The V gene's germline CDR1 is ENHRY and CDR2 SYGVKD. CDR3 length: 14 residues. V lost 4 bases to trimming and J lost 2 bases, with 10 bases between them. The CDR3 DNA follows: TGTGCCATCAGTGCTTCGAAAACCACAGATACGCAGTATTTT. Translated: CAISASKTTDTQYF.

The V gene is TRBV6-5, the J gene TRBJ1-2; D gene uncertain. CDR1 MNHEY and CDR2 SVGAGI come from the germline V gene. V was trimmed by 0 bases and J by 8 bases, leaving 13 bases between them. This CDR3 region has 14 residues. The CDR3 DNA reads as TGTGCCAGCAGTTACTCGGGGATTCTTCAGGGCTACACCTTC. Its protein is CASSYSGILQGYTF.

The genes are TRBV25-1 and TRBJ1-2; D is perhaps TRBD1 (5 bases). This CDR3 spans 12 amino acids. Trimming took 6 bases from V and 5 from J, leaving 10 bases between them. CDR1 is MGHDK and CDR2 is SYGVNS in the germline V gene. CDR3 bases: TGTGCCAGCAGGGCTGAGGGGTATGGCTACACCTTC. Encoded protein: CASRAEGYGYTF.

The rearrangement joins TRBV7-8 to TRBJ1-2; D gene ambiguous. CDR1 is SGHVS and CDR2 is FQNEAQ in the germline V gene. Trimming cost V 2 bases and J 2 bases, with 12 bases left between them. CDR3 size: 15 residues. CDR3 in amino acids: CASSLRSSGNYGYTF. DNA for the CDR3: TGTGCCAGCAGCTTACGGTCCTCGGGAAACTATGGCTACACCTTC. The variable domain in full, completed from reference TRBV7-8 and TRBJ1-2, reads GAGVSQSPRYKVAKRGQDVALRCDPISGHVSLFWYQQALGQGPEFLTYFQNEAQLDKSGLPSDRFFAERPEGSVSTLKIQRTQQEDSAVYLCASSLRSSGNYGYTFGSGTRLTVV.